Given below is one T cell receptor (beta chain) in context. PCR involved 60 Vbeta and 13 Jbeta primers. The assay was immunoSEQ multiplex PCR, and TCRdb's table has in-frame clones only and misses some. The sample carries about 160,000 clones, 82% recorded once. The data are from a study of cytomegalovirus exposure and HLA in healthy donors. From germline, CDR1 is LNHNV and CDR2 YYDKDF (reference sequence). The CDR3 loop spans 19 amino acids. Trimming took off 0 bases at V and 6 bases at J, with 25 bases between the two ends. The chain joins TRBV15 to TRBJ2-3; TRBD2 might be the D (7 bases). The TCR sequence derives from a male donor in good health and CMV-seronegative. Sequenced sample: PBMCs. CDR3 DNA sequence: TGTGCCACCAGCAGAGACGGCCCAAGCGGGACACGTCGAGTGGATACGCAGTATTTT. Amino acids: CATSRDGPSGTRRVDTQYF.